This paragraph reports one T cell receptor (beta chain). What it recognizes is unknown. The ends were cut back, 3 bases at V and 2 bases at J, with 10 bases in the middle. This CDR3 contains 14 residues. CDR1 LNHDA and CDR2 SQIVND come from the germline V gene (reference sequence). The data stem from a study of cytomegalovirus exposure and HLA in healthy donors. 60 Vbeta and 13 Jbeta primers were used in PCR. Method: immunoSEQ multiplex PCR; TCRdb's copy keeps in-frame clones and lacks some. The table has 150,000 or so clones, 65% to 80% seen once. Findings and limits, study-wide: Later analysis suggested most CMV-associated TCR beta chains were HLA-restricted. A missense DCLRE1C variant was associated with V- and J-gene trimming of TCR beta chains in a later analysis, and an independent cohort replicated the association. In a later analysis, TCR association rates varied by HLA locus: DRB1 most, HLA-C fewest.

The clonotype originates from a man in his forties in good health and CMV-seropositive. V and J are TRBV19 and TRBJ2-5; D possibly corresponds to TRBD2 (6 bases). Sequencing was carried out using PBMCs. The CDR3 DNA sequence: TGTGCCAGTAGTATGGGACTGCTACAAGAGACCCAGTACTTC. Translation gives CASSMGLLQETQYF. Supplemented by reference TRBV19 and TRBJ2-5, the full variable domain reads DGGITQSPKYLFRKEGQNVTLSCEQNLNHDAMYWYRQDPGQGLRLIYYSQIVNDFQKGDIAEGYSVSREKKESFPLTVTSAQKNPTAFYLCASSMGLLQETQYFGPGTRLLVL.